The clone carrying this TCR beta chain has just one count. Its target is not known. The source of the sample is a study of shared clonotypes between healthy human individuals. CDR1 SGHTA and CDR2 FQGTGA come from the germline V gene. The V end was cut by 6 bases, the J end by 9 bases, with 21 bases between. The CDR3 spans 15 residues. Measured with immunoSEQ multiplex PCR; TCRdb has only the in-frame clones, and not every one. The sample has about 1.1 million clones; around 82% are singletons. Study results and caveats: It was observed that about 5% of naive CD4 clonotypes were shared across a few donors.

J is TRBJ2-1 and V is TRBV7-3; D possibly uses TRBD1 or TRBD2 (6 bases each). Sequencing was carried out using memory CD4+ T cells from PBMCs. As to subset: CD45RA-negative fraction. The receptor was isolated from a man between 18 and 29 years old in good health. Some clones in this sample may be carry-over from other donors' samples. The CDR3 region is CASSQGPGGISEQFF. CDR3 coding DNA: TGTGCCAGCAGTCAGGGGCCGGGCGGGATCAGTGAGCAGTTCTTC.